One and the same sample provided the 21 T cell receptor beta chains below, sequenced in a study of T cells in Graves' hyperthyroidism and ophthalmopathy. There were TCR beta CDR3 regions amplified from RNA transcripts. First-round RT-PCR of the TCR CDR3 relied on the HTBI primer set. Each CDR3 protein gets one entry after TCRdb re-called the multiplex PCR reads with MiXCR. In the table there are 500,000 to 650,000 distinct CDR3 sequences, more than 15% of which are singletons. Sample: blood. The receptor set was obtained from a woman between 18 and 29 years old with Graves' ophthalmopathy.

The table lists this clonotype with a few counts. Written as DNA, the CDR3 is TGCGCCAGCAGCTTAACCCTGATCCTCGGGGGGCAGGTTCGGTCACCCCTCCACTTT. It yields the protein CASSLTLILGGQVRSPLHF. V is TRBV5-1 and J is TRBJ1-6; a weak D match, TRBD1 (6 bases). The CDR3 totals 19 residues. Germline CDR1 reads SGHRS; CDR2 reads YFSETQ. V lost 2 bases and J lost 10, with 28 bases in between.

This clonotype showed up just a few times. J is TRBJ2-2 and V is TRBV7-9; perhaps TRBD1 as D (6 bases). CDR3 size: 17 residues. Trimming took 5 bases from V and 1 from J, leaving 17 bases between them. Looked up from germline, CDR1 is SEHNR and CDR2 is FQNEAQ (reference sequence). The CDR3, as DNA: TGTGCCAGCAGCCATATTCCGGGACAACAGAACACCGGGGAGCTGTTTTTT. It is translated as CASSHIPGQQNTGELFF.

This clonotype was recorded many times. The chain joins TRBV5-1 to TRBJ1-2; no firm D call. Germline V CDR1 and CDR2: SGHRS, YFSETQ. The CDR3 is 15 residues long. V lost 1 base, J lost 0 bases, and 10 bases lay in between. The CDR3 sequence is CASSLSREANYGYTF. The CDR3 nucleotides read TGCGCCAGCAGCTTGAGTAGAGAAGCTAACTATGGCTACACCTTC.

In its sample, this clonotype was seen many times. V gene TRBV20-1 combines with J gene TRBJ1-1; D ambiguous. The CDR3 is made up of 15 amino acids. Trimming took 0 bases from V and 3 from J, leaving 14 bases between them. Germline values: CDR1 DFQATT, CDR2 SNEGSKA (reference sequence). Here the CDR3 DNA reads TGCAGTGCTAGAGATCCCTCCCCCGTGGACACTGAAGCTTTCTTT. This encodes CSARDPSPVDTEAFF.

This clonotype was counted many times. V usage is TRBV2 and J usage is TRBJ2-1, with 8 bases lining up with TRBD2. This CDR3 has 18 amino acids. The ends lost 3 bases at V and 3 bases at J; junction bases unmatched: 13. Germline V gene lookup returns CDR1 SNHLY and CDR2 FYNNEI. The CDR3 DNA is TGTGCCAGCAGTGAGGGTAGTGCGGGAGGAGGTATCTACAATGAGCAGTTCTTC. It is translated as CASSEGSAGGGIYNEQFF.

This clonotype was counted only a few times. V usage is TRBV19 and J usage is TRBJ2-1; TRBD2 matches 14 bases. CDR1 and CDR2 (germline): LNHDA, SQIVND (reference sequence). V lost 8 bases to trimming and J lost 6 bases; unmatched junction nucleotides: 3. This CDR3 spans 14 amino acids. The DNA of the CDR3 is TGTGCCAGTTCGACTAGCGGGGGGGCCAATGAGCAGTTCTTC. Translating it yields CASSTSGGANEQFF. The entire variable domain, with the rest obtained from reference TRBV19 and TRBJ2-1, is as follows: DGGITQSPKYLFRKEGQNVTLSCEQNLNHDAMYWYRQDPGQGLRLIYYSQIVNDFQKGDIAEGYSVSREKKESFPLTVTSAQKNPTAFYLCASSTSGGANEQFFGPGTRLTVL.

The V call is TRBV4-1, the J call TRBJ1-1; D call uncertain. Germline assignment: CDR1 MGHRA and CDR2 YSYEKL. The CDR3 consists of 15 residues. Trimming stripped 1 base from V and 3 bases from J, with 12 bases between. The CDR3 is CASSQGTAGDTEAFF. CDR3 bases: TGCGCCAGCAGCCAAGGAACGGCTGGGGACACTGAAGCTTTCTTT.

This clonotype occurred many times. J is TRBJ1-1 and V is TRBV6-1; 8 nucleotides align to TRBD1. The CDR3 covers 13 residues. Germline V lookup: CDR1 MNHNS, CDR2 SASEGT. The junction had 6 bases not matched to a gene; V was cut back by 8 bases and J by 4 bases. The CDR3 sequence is CASQRTGRTEAFF. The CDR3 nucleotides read TGTGCCAGCCAGCGGACAGGGCGCACTGAAGCTTTCTTT.

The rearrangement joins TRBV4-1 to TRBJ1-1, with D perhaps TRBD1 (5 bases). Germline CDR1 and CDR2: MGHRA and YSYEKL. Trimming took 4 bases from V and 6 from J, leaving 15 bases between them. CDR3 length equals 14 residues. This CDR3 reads CASSPSGTTAEAFF. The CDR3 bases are TGCGCCAGCAGCCCGTCCGGGACGACTGCTGAAGCTTTCTTT.

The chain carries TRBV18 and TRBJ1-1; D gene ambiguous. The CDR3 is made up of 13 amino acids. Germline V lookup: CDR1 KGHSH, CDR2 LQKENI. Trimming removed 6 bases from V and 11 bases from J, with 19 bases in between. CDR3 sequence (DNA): TGTGCCAGCTCGCCTACGGAGCAGGTCGATGCTTTCTTT. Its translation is CASSPTEQVDAFF.

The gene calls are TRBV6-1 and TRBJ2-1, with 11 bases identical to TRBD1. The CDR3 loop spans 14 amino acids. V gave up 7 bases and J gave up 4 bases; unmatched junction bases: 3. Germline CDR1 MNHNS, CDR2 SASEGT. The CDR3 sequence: CASTGTGGYNEQFF. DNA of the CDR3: TGTGCCAGCACCGGGACAGGGGGTTACAATGAGCAGTTCTTC.

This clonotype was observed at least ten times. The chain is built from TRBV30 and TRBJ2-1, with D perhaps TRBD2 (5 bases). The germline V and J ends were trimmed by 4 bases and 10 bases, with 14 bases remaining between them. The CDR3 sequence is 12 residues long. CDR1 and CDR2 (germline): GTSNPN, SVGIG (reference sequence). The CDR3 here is CAWNSSPGEQFF. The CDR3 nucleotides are TGTGCCTGGAACTCTAGCCCGGGGGAGCAGTTCTTC.

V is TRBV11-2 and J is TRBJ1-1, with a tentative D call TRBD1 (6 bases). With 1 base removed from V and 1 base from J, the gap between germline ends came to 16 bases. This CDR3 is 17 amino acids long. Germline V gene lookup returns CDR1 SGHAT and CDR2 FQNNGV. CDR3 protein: CASSLAVWGAGNTEAFF. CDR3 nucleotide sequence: TGTGCCAGCAGCTTAGCCGTATGGGGGGCCGGGAACACTGAAGCTTTCTTT. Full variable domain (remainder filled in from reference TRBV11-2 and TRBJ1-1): EAGVAQSPRYKIIEKRQSVAFWCNPISGHATLYWYQQILGQGPKLLIQFQNNGVVDDSQLPKDRFSAERLKGVDSTLKIQPAKLEDSAVYLCASSLAVWGAGNTEAFFGQGTRLTVV.

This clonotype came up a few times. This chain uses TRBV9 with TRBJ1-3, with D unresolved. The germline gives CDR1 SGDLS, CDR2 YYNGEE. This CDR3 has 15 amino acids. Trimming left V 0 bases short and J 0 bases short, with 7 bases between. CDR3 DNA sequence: TGTGCCAGCAGCGTAGGAGGGAACTCTGGAAACACCATATATTTT. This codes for CASSVGGNSGNTIYF. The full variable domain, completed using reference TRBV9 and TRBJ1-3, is DSGVTQTPKHLITATGQRVTLRCSPRSGDLSVYWYQQSLDQGLQFLIQYYNGEERAKGNILERFSAQQFPDLHSELNLSSLELGDSALYFCASSVGGNSGNTIYFGEGSWLTVV.

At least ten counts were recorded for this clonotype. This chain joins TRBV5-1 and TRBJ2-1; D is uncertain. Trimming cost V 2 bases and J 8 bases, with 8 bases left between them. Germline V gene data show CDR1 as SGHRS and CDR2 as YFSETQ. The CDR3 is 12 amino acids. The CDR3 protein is CASSFPEDEQFF. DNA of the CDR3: TGCGCCAGCAGCTTCCCAGAAGATGAGCAGTTCTTC.

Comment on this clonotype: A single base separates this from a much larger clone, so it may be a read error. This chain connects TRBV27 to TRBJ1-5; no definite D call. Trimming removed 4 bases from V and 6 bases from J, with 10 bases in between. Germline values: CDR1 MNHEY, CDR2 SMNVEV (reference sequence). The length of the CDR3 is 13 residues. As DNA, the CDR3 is TGTGCCAGCAGTTACGCCAGAGGTCAGCCCCAGCATTTT. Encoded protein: CASSYARGQPQHF.

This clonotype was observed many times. In DNA, the CDR3 is TGTGCCAGCAGCTGGACCGGGACTAGCGGGGGAGATCCCTACAATGAGCAGTTCTTC. Amino acids: CASSWTGTSGGDPYNEQFF. This sequence joins TRBV2 and TRBJ2-1; 14 bases are a match to TRBD2. V lost 6 bases and J lost 2; bases outside the gene matches: 12. In germline, CDR1 is SNHLY, CDR2 FYNNEI. The CDR3 spans 19 residues. Full variable domain (missing parts from reference TRBV2 and TRBJ2-1): EPEVTQTPSHQVTQMGQEVILRCVPISNHLYFYWYRQILGQKVEFLVSFYNNEISEKSEIFDDQFSVERPDGSNFTLKIRSTKLEDSAMYFCASSWTGTSGGDPYNEQFFGPGTRLTVL.

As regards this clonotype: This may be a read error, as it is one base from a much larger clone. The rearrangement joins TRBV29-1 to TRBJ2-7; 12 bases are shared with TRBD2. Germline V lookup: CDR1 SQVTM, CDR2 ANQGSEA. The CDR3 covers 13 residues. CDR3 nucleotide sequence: TGCAGCGTGCGGACTAGCGGGAATCTCGAGCAGTGCTTC. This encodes CSVRTSGNLEQCF.

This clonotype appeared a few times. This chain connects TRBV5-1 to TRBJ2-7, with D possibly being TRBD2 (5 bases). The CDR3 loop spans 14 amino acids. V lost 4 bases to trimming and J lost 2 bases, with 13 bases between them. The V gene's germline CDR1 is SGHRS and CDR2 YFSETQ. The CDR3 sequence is CASSPSGNPYEQYF. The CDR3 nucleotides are TGCGCCAGCAGCCCATCCGGGAACCCCTACGAGCAGTACTTC.

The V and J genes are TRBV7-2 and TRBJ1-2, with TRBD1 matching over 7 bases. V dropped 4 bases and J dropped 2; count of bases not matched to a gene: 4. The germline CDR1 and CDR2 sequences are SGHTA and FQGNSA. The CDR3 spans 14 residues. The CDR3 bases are TGTGCCAGCAGCTACCGGGACAGCAACTATGGCTACACCTTC. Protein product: CASSYRDSNYGYTF. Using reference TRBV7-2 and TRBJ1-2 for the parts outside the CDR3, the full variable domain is GAGVSQSPSNKVTEKGKDVELRCDPISGHTALYWYRQSLGQGLEFLIYFQGNSAPDKSGLPSDRFSAERTGGSVSTLTIQRTQQEDSAVYLCASSYRDSNYGYTFGSGTRLTVV.

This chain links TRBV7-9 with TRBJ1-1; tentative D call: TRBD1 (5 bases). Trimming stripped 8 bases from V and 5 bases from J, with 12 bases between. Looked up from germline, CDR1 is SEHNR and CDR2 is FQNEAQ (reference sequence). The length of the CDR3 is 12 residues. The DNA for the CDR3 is TGTGCCAGCCTCCGGGGGAGGACTGAAGCTTTCTTT. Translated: CASLRGRTEAFF.